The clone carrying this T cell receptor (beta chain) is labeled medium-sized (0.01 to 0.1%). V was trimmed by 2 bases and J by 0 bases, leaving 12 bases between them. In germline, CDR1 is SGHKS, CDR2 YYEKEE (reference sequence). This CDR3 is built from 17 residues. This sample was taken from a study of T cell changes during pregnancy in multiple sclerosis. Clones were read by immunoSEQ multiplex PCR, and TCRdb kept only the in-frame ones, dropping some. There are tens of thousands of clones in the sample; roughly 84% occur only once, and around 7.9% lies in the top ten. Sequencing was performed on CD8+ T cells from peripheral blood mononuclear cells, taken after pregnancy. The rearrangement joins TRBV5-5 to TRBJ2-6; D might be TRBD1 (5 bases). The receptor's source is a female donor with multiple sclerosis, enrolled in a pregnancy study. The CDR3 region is CASSLQVYSSGANVLTF. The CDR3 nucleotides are TGTGCCAGCAGCTTACAGGTTTATAGCTCTGGGGCCAACGTCCTGACTTTC.